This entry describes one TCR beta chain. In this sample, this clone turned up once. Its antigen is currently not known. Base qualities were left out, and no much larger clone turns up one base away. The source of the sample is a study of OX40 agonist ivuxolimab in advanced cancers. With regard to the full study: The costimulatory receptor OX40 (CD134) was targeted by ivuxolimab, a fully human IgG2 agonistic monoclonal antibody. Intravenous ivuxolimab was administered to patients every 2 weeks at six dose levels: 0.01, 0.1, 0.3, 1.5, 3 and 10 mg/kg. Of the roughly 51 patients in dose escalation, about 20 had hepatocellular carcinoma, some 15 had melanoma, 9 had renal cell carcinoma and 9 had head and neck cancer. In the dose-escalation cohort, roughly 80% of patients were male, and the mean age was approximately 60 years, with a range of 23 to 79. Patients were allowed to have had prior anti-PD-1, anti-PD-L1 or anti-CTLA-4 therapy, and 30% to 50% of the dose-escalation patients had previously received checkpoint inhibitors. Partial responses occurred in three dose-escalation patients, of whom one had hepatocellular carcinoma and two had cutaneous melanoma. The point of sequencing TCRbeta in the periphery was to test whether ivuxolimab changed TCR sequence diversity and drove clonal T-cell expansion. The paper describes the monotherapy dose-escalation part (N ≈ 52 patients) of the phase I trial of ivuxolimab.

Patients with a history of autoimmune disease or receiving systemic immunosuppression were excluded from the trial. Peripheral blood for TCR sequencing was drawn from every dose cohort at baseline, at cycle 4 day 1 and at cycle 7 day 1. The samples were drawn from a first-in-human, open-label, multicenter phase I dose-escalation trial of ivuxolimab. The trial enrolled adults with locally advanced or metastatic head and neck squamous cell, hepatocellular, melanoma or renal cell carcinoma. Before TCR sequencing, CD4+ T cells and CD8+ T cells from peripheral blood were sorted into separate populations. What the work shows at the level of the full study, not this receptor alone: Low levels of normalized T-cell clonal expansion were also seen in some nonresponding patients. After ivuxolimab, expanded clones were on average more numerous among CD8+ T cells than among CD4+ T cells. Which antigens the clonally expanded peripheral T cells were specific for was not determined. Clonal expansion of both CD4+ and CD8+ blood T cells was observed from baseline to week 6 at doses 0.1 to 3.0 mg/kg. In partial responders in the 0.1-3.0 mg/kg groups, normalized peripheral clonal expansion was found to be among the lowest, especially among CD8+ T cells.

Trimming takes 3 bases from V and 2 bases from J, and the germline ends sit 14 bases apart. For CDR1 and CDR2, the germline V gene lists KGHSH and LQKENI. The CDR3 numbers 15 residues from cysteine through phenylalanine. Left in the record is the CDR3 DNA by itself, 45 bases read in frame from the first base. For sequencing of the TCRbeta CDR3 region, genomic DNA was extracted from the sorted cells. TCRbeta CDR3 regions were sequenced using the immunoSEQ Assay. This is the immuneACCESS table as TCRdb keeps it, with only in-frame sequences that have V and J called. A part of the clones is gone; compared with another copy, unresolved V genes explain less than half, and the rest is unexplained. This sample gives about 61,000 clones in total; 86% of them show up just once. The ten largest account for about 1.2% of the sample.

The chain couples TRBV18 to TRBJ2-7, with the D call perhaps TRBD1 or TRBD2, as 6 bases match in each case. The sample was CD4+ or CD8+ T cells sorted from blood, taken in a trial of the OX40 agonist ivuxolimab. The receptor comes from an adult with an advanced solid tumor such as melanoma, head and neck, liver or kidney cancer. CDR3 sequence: CASSPIVGGPYEQYF. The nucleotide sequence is TGTGCCAGCTCACCCATAGTGGGGGGCCCCTACGAGCAGTACTTC.